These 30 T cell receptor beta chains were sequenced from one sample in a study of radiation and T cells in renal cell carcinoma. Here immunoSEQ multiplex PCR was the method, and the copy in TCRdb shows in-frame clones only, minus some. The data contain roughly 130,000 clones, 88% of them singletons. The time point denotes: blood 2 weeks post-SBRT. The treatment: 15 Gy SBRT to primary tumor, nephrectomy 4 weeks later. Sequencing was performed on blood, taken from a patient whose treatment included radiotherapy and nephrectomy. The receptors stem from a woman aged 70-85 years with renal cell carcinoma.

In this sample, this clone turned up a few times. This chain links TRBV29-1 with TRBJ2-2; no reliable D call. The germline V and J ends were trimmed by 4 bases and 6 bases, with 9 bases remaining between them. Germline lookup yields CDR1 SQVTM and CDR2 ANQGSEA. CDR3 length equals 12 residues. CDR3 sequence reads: CSVVTKPGELFF. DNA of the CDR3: TGCAGCGTTGTGACCAAACCCGGGGAGCTGTTTTTT.

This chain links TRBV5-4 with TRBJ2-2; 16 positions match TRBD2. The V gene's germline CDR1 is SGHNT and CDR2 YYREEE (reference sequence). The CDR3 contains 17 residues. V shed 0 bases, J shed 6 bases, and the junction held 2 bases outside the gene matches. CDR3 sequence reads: CASSLEGLAGGPGELFF. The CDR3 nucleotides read TGTGCCAGCAGCTTGGAGGGACTAGCGGGGGGGCCCGGGGAGCTGTTTTTT.

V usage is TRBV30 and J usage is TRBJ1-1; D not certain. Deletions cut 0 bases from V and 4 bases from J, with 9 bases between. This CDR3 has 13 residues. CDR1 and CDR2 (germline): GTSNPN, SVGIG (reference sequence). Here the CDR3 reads CAWSVDRGTEAFF. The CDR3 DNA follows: TGTGCCTGGAGTGTAGATCGGGGCACTGAAGCTTTCTTT.

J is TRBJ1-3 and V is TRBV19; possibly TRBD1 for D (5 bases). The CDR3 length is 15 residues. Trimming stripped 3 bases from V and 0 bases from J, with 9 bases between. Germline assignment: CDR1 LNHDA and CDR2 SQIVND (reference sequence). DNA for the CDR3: TGTGCCAGTAGTATCGGGACCAGCTCTGGAAACACCATATATTTT. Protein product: CASSIGTSSGNTIYF.

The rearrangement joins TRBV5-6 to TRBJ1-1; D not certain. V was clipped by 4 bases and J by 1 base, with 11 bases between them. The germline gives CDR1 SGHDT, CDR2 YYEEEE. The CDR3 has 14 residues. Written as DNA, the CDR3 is TGTGCCAGCAGCCAAATGACTCCGAACACTGAAGCTTTCTTT. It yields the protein CASSQMTPNTEAFF.

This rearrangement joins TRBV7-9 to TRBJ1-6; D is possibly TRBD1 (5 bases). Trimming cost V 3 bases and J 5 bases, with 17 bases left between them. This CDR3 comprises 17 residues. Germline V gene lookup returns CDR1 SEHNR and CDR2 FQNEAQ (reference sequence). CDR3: CASSLGPRGGHNSPLHF. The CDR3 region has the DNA TGTGCCAGCAGCTTGGGACCCCGGGGAGGGCATAATTCACCCCTCCACTTT.

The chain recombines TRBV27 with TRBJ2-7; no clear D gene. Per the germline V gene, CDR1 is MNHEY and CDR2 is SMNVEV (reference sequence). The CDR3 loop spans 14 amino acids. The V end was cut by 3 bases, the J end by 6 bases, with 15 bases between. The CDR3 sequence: CASSFLLNLSEQYF. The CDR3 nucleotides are TGTGCCAGCAGTTTTCTCTTGAACCTTAGCGAGCAGTACTTC.

The CDR3 DNA reads as TGCGCCAGCAGCCAGGACGGTGCAACTAATGAAAAACTGTTTTTT. As protein: CASSQDGATNEKLFF. The V gene is TRBV5-1, the J gene TRBJ1-4, with D uncertain. Germline V gives CDR1 SGHRS, CDR2 YFSETQ. This CDR3 contains 15 residues. V was cut by 4 bases and J by 0 bases, with 10 bases left in between.

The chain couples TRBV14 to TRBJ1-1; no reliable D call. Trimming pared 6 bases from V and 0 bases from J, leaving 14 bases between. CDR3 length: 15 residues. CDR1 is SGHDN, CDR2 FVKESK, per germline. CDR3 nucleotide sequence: TGTGCCAGCAGTCCTACACGGAGTTTGAACACTGAAGCTTTCTTT. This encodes CASSPTRSLNTEAFF.

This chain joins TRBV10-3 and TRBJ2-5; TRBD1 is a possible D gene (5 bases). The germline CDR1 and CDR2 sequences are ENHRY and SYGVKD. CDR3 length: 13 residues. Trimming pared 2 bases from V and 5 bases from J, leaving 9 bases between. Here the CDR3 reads CAISEGAKETQYF. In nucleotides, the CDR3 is TGTGCCATCAGTGAGGGGGCGAAGGAGACCCAGTACTTC.

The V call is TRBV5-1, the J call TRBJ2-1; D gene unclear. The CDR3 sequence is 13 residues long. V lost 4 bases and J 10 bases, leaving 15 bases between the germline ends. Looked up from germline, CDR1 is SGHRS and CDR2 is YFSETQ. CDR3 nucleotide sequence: TGCGCCAGCAGCCCAGGACCGCATTTAGAGCAGTTCTTC. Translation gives CASSPGPHLEQFF.

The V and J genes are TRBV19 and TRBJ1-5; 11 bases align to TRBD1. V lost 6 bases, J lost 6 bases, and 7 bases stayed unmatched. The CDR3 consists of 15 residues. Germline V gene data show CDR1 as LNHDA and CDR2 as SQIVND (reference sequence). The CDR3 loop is CASRTTGTGGQPQHF. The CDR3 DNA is TGTGCCAGTAGGACAACCGGGACAGGGGGTCAGCCCCAGCATTTT.

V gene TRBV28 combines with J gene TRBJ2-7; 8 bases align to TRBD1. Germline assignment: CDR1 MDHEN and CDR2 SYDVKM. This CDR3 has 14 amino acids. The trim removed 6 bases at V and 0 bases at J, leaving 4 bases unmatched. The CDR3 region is CASRRTGSSYEQYF. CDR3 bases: TGTGCCAGCAGAAGGACAGGGAGCTCCTACGAGCAGTACTTC.

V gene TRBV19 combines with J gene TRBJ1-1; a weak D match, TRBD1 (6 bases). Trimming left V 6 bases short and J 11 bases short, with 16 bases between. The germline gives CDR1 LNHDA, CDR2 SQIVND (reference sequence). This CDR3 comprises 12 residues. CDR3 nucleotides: TGTGCCAGTAGCGACAGGCGGGAGAGGGCTTTCTTT. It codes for CASSDRRERAFF.

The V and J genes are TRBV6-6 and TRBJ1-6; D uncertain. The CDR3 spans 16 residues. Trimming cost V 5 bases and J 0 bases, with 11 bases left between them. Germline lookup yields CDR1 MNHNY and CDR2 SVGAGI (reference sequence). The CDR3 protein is CASSTSWSSYNSPLHF. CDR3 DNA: TGTGCCAGCAGTACATCCTGGAGCTCCTATAATTCACCCCTCCACTTT.

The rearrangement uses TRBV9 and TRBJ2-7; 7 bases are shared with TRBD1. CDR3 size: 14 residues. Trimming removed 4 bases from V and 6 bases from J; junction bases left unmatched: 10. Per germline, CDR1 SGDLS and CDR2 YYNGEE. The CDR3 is CASSPRGPVAEQYF. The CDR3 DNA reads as TGTGCCAGCAGCCCGAGGGGGCCCGTGGCCGAGCAGTACTTC.

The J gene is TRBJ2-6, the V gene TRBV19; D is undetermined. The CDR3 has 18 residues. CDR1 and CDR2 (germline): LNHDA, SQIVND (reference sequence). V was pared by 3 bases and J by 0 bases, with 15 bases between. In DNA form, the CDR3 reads TGTGCCAGTAGTATCTTCTCGCAGCCACCCTCTGGGGCCAACGTCCTGACTTTC. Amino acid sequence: CASSIFSQPPSGANVLTF.

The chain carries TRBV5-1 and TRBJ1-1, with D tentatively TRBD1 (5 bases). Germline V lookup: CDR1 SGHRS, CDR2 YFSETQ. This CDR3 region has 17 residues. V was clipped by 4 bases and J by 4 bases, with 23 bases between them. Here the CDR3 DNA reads TGCGCCAGCAGCCCCGGAGGAGGGGTCCCTCGGCGCACTGAAGCTTTCTTT. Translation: CASSPGGGVPRRTEAFF.

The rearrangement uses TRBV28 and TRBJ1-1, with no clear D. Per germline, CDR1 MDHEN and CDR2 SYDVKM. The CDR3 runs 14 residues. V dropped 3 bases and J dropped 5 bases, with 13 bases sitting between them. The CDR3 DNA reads TGTGCCAGCAGTTTTAATCTAGGGAAGACTGAAGCTTTCTTT. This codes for CASSFNLGKTEAFF. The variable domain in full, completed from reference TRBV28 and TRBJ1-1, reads DVKVTQSSRYLVKRTGEKVFLECVQDMDHENMFWYRQDPGLGLRLIYFSYDVKMKEKGDIPEGYSVSREKKERFSLILESASTNQTSMYLCASSFNLGKTEAFFGQGTRLTVV.

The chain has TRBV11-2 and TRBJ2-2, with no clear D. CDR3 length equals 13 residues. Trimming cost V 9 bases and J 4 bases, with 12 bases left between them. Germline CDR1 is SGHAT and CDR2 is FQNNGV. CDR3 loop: CASLEVGTGELFF. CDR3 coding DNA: TGTGCCAGTCTAGAGGTTGGCACCGGGGAGCTGTTTTTT.

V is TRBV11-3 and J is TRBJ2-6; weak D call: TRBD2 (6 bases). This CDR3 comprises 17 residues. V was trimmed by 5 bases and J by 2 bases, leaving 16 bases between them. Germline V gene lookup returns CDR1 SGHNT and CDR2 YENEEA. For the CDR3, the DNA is TGTGCCAGCAGCCCCTGGGGGGTGGCAACTGGGGCCAACGTCCTGACTTTC. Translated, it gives CASSPWGVATGANVLTF.

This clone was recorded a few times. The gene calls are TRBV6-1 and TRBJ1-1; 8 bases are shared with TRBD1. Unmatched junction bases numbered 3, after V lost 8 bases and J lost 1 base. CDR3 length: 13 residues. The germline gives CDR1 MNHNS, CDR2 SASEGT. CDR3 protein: CASGQGRNTEAFF. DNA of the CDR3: TGTGCCAGCGGACAGGGTAGGAACACTGAAGCTTTCTTT.

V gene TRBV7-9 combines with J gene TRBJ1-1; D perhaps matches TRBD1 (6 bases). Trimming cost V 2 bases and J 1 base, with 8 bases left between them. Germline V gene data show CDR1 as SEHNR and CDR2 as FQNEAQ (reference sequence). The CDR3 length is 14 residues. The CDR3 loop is CASSLKGGNTEAFF. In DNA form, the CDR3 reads TGTGCCAGCAGCTTAAAAGGGGGGAACACTGAAGCTTTCTTT. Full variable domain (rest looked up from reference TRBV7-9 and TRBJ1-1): DTGVSQNPRHKITKRGQNVTFRCDPISEHNRLYWYRQTLGQGPEFLTYFQNEAQLEKSRLLSDRFSAERPKGSFSTLEIQRTEQGDSAMYLCASSLKGGNTEAFFGQGTRLTVV.

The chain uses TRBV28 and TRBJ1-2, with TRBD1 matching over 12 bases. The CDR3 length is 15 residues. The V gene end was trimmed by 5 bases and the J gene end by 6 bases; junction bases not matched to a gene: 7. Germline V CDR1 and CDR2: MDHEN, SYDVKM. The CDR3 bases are TGTGCCAGCAGTCCAGGGACAGGGGGCGGTCATGGCTACACCTTC. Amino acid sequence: CASSPGTGGGHGYTF.

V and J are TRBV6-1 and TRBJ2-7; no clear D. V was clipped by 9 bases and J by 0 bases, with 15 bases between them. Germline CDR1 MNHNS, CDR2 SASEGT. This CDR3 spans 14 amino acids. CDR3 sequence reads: CASRPTFSSYEQYF. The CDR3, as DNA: TGTGCCAGTAGGCCGACTTTTAGCTCCTACGAGCAGTACTTC.

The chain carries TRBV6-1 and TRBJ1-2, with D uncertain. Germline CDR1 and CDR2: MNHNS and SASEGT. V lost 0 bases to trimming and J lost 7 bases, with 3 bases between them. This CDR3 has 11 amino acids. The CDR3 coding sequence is TGTGCCAGCAGTGAAGCGCCTGGCTACACCTTC. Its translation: CASSEAPGYTF.

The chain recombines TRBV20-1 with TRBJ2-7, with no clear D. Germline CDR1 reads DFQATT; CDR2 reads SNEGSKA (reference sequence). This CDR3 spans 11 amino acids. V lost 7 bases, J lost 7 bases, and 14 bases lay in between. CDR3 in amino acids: CSVPTVWEQYF. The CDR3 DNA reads TGCAGTGTACCTACAGTCTGGGAGCAGTACTTC.

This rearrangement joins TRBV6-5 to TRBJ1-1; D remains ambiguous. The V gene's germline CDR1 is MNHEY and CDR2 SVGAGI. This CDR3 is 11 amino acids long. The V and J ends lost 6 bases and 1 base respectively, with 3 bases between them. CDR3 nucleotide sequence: TGTGCCAGCAGGCAGAACACTGAAGCTTTCTTT. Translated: CASRQNTEAFF.

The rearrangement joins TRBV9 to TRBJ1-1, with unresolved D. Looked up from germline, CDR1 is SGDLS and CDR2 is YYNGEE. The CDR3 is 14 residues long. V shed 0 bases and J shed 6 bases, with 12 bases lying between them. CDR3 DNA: TGTGCCAGCAGCGTAGAGGGATTCATCTCTGAAGCTTTCTTT. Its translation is CASSVEGFISEAFF.

The DNA of the CDR3 is TGTGCCAGCAGTTTATCCGGGACAGGGGGGGATGAAAAACTGTTTTTT. Translated: CASSLSGTGGDEKLFF. The J gene is TRBJ1-4, the V gene TRBV28, with TRBD1 matching 11 bases. This CDR3 contains 16 residues. Trimming at V came to 1 base and at J to 6 bases, leaving 4 bases not matched to a gene. The V gene's germline CDR1 is MDHEN and CDR2 SYDVKM.